The present entry profiles one TCR beta chain with its context. The target antigen is unknown. CDR1 is SQVTM and CDR2 is ANQGSEA in the germline V gene. The V and J ends lost 4 bases and 2 bases, in that order; junction bases with no gene match: 8. The CDR3 has 15 residues. This entry belongs to a study of CD8+ T cells in alopecia areata. The wider study: Treatment ran 6 to 18 months, with 6 months of follow-up afterward. Study-wide findings and caveats: It was less clear whether patients shared TCRs than it was in mice, possibly because of HLA.

Treatment defined: oral pan-JAK inhibitor, 5-10 mg twice daily. Alopecia areata patients had lesional scalp punch biopsies and peripheral blood taken from them. RNA extraction and reverse transcription yielded cDNA as sequencing template. The data were produced by immunoSEQ multiplex PCR, yet TCRdb's version contains in-frame clones alone and is incomplete. The sample lists about 70,000 clones; 25% to 30% were seen once. Material: CD8+ T cells sorted from blood, obtained at week 4, from a patient treated with tofacitinib. The source of this sequence is a human donor with alopecia areata. J is TRBJ2-3 and V is TRBV29-1; 8 nucleotides line up with TRBD2. The CDR3 coding sequence is TGCAGCGTTGTCGGGTGGCGGGAGGACACAGATACGCAGTATTTT. Translated, it gives CSVVGWREDTDTQYF.